This TCR beta chain was documented in a study of low-dose radiotherapy and immunotherapy resistance in tumors. Study-level information: Aspirin 300 mg, taken orally and daily, was given to patients for four cycles from cycle 1 day 1.

V shed 5 bases and J 2 bases; nucleotides not matched to a gene: 4. The CDR3 has 15 amino acids. The germline CDR1 and CDR2 sequences are SGHTA and FQGNSA. This clonotype came up many times. Primers used for first-strand cDNA, a TRAV- and TRBV-specific set, covered both alpha and beta chains. TCR amplification ran roughly 20 PCR cycles using constant-region and V-primer adapter primers. TCRdb ran MiXCR on the reads and lists one entry per CDR3 protein. The table shows about 84,000 distinct CDR3 sequences, with around 17% occurring only once. Time point reported: after trial treatment. Sample treatment: LDRT plus nivolumab, ipilimumab, low-dose cyclophosphamide and aspirin (RACIN trial). The treatment that donors received included nivolumab, ipilimumab, aspirin, low-dose cyclophosphamide and low-dose radiotherapy.

Sequenced here: PBMCs, sampled after low-dose radiotherapy plus immunotherapy. The TCR comes from a male donor with prostate cancer. The chain uses TRBV7-2 and TRBJ2-5; TRBD2 matches 11 bases. The CDR3 DNA is TGTGCCAGCAGCCGTCGACTAGCGGGGCAAGAGACCCAGTACTTC. As protein: CASSRRLAGQETQYF.